Listed here are 9 T cell receptor beta chains from one sample, sequenced in a study of blood T cell repertoires in COVID-19. TCRdb's copy holds only in-frame clones and misses some; the assay was immunoSEQ multiplex PCR. The table includes 120,000 to 150,000 clones, around four fifths detected once. Source material: peripheral blood. The receptors come from a human donor in a cohort sampled during active COVID-19.

The CDR3 protein is CASSLVGALETQYF. CDR3 nucleotides: TGTGCCAGCAGCTTGGTGGGGGCTCTCGAGACCCAGTACTTC. The genes are TRBV5-6 and TRBJ2-5; the D gene is possibly TRBD1 (6 bases). The CDR3 length is 14 residues. Germline V gives CDR1 SGHDT, CDR2 YYEEEE. V lost 0 bases, J lost 5 bases, and 11 bases lay in between.

This clone was picked up one time. This rearrangement joins TRBV10-1 to TRBJ2-3, with D hard to call. Trimming removed 2 bases from V and 1 base from J, with 7 bases in between. The CDR3 loop spans 14 amino acids. Germline V CDR1 and CDR2: WNHNN, SYGVQD (reference sequence). The CDR3 coding sequence is TGCGCCAGCAGTGAGGCAGGCGGCACAGATACGCAGTATTTT. It translates to CASSEAGGTDTQYF.

The chain carries TRBV3-1 (or the pseudogene TRBV3-2) and TRBJ1-4, with 8 bases fitting TRBD1. Losses at the gene ends were 4 bases for V and 6 bases for J; bases not matched to a gene: 13. CDR3 size: 17 residues. Per germline, CDR1 LGHDT and CDR2 YNNKEL (reference sequence). CDR3 in amino acids: CASSPVHGQGLYEKLFF. DNA for the CDR3: TGTGCCAGCAGCCCCGTTCACGGACAGGGACTATATGAAAAACTGTTTTTT.

Of note for this clone: Other nucleotide sequences in the sample specify the same CDR3. CDR3 in amino acids: CASSFGETQYF. CDR3 nucleotide sequence: TGTGCCAGCAGCTTCGGTGAGACCCAGTACTTC. The rearrangement uses TRBV5-6 and TRBJ2-5, with D unresolved. The germline V gene has CDR1 SGHDT and CDR2 YYEEEE. Trimming cost V 2 bases and J 5 bases, with 4 bases left between them. The CDR3 consists of 11 residues.

The V call is TRBV28, the J call TRBJ2-5; D possibly corresponds to TRBD2 (6 bases). Germline loops: CDR1 MDHEN, CDR2 SYDVKM. CDR3 length: 15 amino acids. Trimming left V 4 bases short and J 4 bases short, with 16 bases between. CDR3 bases: TGTGCCAGCAGTTCCCAGGGCGCCGGGGGAGAGACCCAGTACTTC. Protein product: CASSSQGAGGETQYF.

The chain uses TRBV7-2 and TRBJ1-2; 7 bases map to TRBD1. The CDR3 is 15 residues long. With V trimmed by 2 bases and J by 3 bases, 6 bases remained unmatched. The V gene's germline CDR1 is SGHTA and CDR2 FQGNSA. The CDR3 nucleotides read TGTGCCAGCAGCTTATACGGGACAGCGTACTATGGCTACACCTTC. Translation gives CASSLYGTAYYGYTF.

The chain is built from TRBV7-9 and TRBJ1-5; 7 positions match TRBD1. With V trimmed by 5 bases and J by 4 bases, 5 bases remained unmatched. The CDR3 loop spans 14 amino acids. Germline CDR1 and CDR2: SEHNR and FQNEAQ (reference sequence). Here the CDR3 reads CASSRQGPNQPQHF. CDR3 nucleotide sequence: TGTGCCAGCAGCCGACAGGGACCGAATCAGCCCCAGCATTTT.

The chain recombines TRBV29-1 with TRBJ2-1; 11 bases agree with TRBD2. CDR1 is SQVTM and CDR2 is ANQGSEA in the germline V gene. Trimming at V came to 3 bases and at J to 5 bases, leaving 9 bases not matched to a gene. The CDR3 extends over 16 amino acids. The CDR3 is CSVDSSSGGRHNEQFF. In nucleotides, the CDR3 is TGCAGCGTTGACTCCTCTAGCGGGGGGAGGCACAATGAGCAGTTCTTC.

V and J are TRBV5-1 and TRBJ2-3; the match to TRBD2 covers 10 bases. V gave up 4 bases and J gave up 7 bases; unmatched junction bases: 9. The CDR3 contains 15 residues. CDR1 and CDR2 from the germline V gene are SGHRS and YFSETQ. The CDR3 region is CASSPSSGGGYTQYF. The CDR3 DNA is TGCGCCAGCAGCCCTTCTAGCGGGGGAGGATATACGCAGTATTTT.